This T cell receptor (beta chain) was identified in a study of blood T cell repertoires in COVID-19. The repertoire was sequenced with immunoSEQ multiplex PCR; TCRdb's copy has only in-frame clones and lacks some. Of under 200,000 clones listed, 80% to 90% are singletons. This CDR3 comprises 17 residues. Germline-derived CDR1 and CDR2 are SGHDN and FVKESK. V shed 0 bases and J shed 2 bases, with 16 bases lying between them. This sequence was found in an elderly woman with acute or convalescent COVID-19. The material sequenced was peripheral blood. The J gene is TRBJ2-5, the V gene TRBV14, with a weak D call TRBD2 (5 bases). CDR3 amino acids: CASSQDLGRNLQETQYF. For the CDR3, the DNA is TGTGCCAGCAGCCAAGATTTGGGGAGAAATCTGCAAGAGACCCAGTACTTC.